Detailed here is one TCR beta chain. The same CDR3 can be traced to other DNA sequences in this sample. This specimen comes from a study of blood T cell repertoires in COVID-19. The wider study: The United States, Italy and Spain supplied acute and convalescent COVID-19 samples.

Methods used by the authors: Quantification of nucleated cells was approximated via reference gene primer amplification. Sequencing was performed with immunoSEQ multiplex PCR; in TCRdb, only in-frame clones are kept and a portion is missing. V, J and clone size reflect that table, while D and trimming were determined from the DNA. The sample shows under 350,000 clones, 85% to 90% of them seen only once. The sequencing input was peripheral blood. The clonotype comes from a middle-aged man with acute or convalescent COVID-19.

The CDR3 region has the DNA TGCGCCAGCAGGGACAGGGTAACTGAAGCTTTCTTT. This encodes CASRDRVTEAFF. The chain employs TRBV10-2 and TRBJ1-1; 8 bases line up with TRBD1. The V segment lost 6 bases and the J segment 5 bases; nucleotides outside the gene matches: 2. Germline values: CDR1 WSHSY, CDR2 SAAADI. This CDR3 has 12 residues.